The TCR beta chain described here comes from a study of T cells in localized non-small cell lung cancer. Profiling relied on immunoSEQ multiplex PCR, and the TCRdb table lists in-frame clones only, not all of them. Of 20,000 to 25,000 clones in the sample, approximately 89% were seen once. The CDR3 consists of 14 residues. The trim removed 2 bases at V and 1 base at J, leaving 0 bases unmatched. The germline CDR1 and CDR2 sequences are SGHTA and FQGTGA. V usage is TRBV7-3 and J usage is TRBJ1-1, with 8 bases identical to TRBD1. The receptor was isolated from a woman between 35 and 75 years old with stage III lung adenocarcinoma. Sequenced here: peripheral blood mononuclear cells, sampled before any cancer treatment. CDR3 coding DNA: TGTGCCAGCAGCTTAGGACAGGGGAACACTGAAGCTTTCTTT. It encodes CASSLGQGNTEAFF.